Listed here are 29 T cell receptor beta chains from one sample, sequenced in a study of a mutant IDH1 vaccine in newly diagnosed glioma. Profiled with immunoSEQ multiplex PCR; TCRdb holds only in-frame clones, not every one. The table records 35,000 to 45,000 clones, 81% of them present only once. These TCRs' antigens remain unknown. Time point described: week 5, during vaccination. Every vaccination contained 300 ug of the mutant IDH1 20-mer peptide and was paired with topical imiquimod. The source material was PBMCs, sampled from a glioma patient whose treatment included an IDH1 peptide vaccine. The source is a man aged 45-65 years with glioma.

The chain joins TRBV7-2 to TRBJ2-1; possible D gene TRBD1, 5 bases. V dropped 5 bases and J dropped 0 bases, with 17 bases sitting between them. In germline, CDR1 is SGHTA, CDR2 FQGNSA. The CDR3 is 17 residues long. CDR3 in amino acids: CASSPVGEPFSYNEQFF. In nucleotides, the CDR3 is TGTGCCAGCAGCCCCGTAGGGGAACCCTTCTCCTACAATGAGCAGTTCTTC.

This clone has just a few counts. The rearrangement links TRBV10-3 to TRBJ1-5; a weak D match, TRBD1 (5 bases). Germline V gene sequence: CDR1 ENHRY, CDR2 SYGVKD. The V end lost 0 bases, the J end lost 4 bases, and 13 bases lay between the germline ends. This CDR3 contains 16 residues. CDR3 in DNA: TGTGCCATCAGTGAGTCTGGTGGGGGAGGTAATCAGCCCCAGCATTTT. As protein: CAISESGGGGNQPQHF.

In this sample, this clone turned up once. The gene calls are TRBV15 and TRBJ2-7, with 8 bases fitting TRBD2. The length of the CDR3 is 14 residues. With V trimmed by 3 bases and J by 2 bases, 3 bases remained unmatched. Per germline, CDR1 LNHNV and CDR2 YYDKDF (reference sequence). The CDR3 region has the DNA TGTGCCACCAGCAGTCAAGCGGGAGCCTACGAGCAGTACTTC. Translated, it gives CATSSQAGAYEQYF.

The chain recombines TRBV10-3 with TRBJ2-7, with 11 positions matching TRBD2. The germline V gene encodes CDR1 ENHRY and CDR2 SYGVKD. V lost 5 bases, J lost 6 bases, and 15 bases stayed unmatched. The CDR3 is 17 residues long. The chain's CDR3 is CAISLTSGSYRLGEQYF. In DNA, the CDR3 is TGTGCCATCAGTCTTACTAGCGGGAGTTATCGGTTGGGCGAGCAGTACTTC.

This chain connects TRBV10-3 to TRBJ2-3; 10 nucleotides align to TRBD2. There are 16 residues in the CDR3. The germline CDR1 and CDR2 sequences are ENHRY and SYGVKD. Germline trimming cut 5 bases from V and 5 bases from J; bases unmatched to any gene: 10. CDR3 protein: CAISRNLAGAGDTQYF. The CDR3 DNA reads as TGTGCCATCAGTCGAAACCTAGCGGGGGCCGGAGATACGCAGTATTTT.

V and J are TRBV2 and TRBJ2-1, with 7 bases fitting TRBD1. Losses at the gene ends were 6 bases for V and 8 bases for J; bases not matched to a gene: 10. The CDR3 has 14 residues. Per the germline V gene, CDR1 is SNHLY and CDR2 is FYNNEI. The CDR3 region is CASRPGQTWDEQFF. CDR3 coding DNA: TGTGCCAGCAGGCCGGGACAGACTTGGGATGAGCAGTTCTTC.

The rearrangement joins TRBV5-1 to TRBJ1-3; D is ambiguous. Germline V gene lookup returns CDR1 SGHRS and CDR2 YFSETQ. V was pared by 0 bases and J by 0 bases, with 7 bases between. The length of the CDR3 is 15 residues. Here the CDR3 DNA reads TGCGCCAGCAGCTTGGAGCTCGGCTCTGGAAACACCATATATTTT. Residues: CASSLELGSGNTIYF.

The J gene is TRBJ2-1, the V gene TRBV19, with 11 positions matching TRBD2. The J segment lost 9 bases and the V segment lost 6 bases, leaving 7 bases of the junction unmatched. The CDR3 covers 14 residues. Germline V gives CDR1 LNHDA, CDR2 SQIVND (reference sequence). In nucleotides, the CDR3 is TGTGCCAGTAGCCCCACTAGCGGGAGAGGTGAGCAGTTCTTC. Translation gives CASSPTSGRGEQFF.

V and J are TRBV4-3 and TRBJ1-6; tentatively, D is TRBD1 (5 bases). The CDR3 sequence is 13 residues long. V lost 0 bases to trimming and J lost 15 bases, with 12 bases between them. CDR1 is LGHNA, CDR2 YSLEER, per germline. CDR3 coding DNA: TGCGCCAGCAGCCAAGACGGGGCGGAGGGCCTCCACTTT. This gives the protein CASSQDGAEGLHF.

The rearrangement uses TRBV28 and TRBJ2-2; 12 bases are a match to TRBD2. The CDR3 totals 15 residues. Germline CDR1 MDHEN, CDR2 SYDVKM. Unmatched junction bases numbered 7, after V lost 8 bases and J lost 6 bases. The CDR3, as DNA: TGTGCCAGCCACCACCCTAGCGGGAGGGCCGGGGAGCTGTTTTTT. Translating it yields CASHHPSGRAGELFF.

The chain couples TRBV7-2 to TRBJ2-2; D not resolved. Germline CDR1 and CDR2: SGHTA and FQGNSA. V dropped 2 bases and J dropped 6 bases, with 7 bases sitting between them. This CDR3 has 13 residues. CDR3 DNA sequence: TGTGCCAGCAGCTTAAGTGTGGCCGGGGAGCTGTTTTTT. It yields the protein CASSLSVAGELFF.

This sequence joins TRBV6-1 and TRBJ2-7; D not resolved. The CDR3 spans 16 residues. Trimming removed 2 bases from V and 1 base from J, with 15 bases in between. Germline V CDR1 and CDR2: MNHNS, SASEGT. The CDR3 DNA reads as TGTGCCAGCAGTGAAAGGAAGGCTGCGTCTTCCTACGAGCAGTACTTC. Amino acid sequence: CASSERKAASSYEQYF.

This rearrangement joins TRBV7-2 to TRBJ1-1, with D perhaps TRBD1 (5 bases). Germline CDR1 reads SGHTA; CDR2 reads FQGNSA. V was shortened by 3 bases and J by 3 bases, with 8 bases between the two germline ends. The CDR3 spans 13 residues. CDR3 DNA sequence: TGTGCCAGCAGCTTCAGGGTTGACACTGAAGCTTTCTTT. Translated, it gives CASSFRVDTEAFF.

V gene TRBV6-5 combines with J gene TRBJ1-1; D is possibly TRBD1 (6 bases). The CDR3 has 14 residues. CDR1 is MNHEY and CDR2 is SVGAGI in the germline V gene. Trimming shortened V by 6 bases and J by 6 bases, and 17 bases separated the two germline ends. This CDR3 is CASSLRAGAAEAFF. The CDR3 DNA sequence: TGTGCCAGCAGCCTACGTGCGGGGGCGGCTGAAGCTTTCTTT.

CDR3 nucleotides: TGTGCCAGCAGTGGCGCTGTTCTCGGCTACACCTTC. Amino acid sequence: CASSGAVLGYTF. This chain connects TRBV2 to TRBJ1-2; D remains ambiguous. Per the germline V gene, CDR1 is SNHLY and CDR2 is FYNNEI. The CDR3 has 12 amino acids. Deletions cut 4 bases from V and 8 bases from J, with 11 bases between.

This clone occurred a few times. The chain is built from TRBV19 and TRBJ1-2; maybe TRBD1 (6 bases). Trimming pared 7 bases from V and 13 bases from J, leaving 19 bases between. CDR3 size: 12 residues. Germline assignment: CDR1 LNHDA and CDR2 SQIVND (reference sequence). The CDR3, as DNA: TGTGCCAGTAAAGGGGCGGGGGCTAACTGCACCTTC. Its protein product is CASKGAGANCTF.

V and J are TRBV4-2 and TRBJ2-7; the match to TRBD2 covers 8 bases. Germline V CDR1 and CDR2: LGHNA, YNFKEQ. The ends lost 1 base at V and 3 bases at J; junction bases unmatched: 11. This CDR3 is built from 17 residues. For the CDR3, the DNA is TGTGCCAGCAGCCAAGTTAAGGAAGTAGCGGGATACTACGAGCAGTACTTC. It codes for CASSQVKEVAGYYEQYF.

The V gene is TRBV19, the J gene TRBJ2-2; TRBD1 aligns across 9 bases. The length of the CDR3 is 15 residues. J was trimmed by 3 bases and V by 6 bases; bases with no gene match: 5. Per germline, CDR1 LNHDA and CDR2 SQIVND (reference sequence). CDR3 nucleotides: TGTGCCAGTAGAACCCGGACAGGGGACACCGGGGAGCTGTTTTTT. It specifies CASRTRTGDTGELFF. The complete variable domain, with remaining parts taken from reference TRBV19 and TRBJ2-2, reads DGGITQSPKYLFRKEGQNVTLSCEQNLNHDAMYWYRQDPGQGLRLIYYSQIVNDFQKGDIAEGYSVSREKKESFPLTVTSAQKNPTAFYLCASRTRTGDTGELFFGEGSRLTVL.

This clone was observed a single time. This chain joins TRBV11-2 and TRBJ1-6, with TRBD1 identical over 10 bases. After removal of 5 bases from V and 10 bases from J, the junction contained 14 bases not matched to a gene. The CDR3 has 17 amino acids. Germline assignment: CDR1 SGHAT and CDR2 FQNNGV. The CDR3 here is CASSPLGDRGNRSPLHF. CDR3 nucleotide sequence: TGTGCCAGCAGCCCCCTCGGGGACAGGGGAAACCGCTCACCCCTCCACTTT.

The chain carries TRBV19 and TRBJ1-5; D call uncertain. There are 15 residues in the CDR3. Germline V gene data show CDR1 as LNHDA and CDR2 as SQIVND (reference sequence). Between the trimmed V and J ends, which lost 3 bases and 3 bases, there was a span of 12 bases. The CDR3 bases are TGTGCCAGTAGTATCCCCCCCGGTTCCAATCAGCCCCAGCATTTT. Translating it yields CASSIPPGSNQPQHF. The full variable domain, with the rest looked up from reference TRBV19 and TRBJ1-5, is DGGITQSPKYLFRKEGQNVTLSCEQNLNHDAMYWYRQDPGQGLRLIYYSQIVNDFQKGDIAEGYSVSREKKESFPLTVTSAQKNPTAFYLCASSIPPGSNQPQHFGDGTRLSIL.

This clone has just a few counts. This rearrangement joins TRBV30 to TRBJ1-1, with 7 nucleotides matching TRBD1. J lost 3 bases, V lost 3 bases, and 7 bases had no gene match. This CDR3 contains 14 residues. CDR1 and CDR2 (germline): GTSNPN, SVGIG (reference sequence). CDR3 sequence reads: CAWRSGGSDTEAFF. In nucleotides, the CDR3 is TGTGCCTGGAGGTCAGGGGGATCGGACACTGAAGCTTTCTTT. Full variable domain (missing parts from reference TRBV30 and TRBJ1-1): SQTIHQWPATLVQPVGSPLSLECTVEGTSNPNLYWYRQAAGRGLQLLFYSVGIGQISSEVPQNLSASRPQDRQFILSSKKLLLSDSGFYLCAWRSGGSDTEAFFGQGTRLTVV.

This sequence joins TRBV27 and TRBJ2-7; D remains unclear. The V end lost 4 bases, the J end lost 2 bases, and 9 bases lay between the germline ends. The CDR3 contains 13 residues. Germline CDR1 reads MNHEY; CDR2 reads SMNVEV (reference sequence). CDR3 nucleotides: TGTGCCAGCAGTTCGGGCTCCCCCTACGAGCAGTACTTC. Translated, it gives CASSSGSPYEQYF.

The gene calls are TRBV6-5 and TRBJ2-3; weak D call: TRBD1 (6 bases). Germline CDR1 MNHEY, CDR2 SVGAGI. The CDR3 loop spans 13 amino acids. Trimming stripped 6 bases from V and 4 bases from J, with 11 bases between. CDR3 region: CASSRGSADTQYF. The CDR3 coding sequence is TGTGCCAGCAGCAGGGGCAGCGCAGATACGCAGTATTTT.

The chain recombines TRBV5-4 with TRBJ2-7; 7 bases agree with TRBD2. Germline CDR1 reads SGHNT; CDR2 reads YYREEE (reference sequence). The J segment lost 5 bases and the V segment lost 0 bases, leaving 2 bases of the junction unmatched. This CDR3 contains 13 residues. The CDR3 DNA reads TGTGCCAGCAGCTTGGTTGGACTAGACGAGCAGTACTTC. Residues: CASSLVGLDEQYF.

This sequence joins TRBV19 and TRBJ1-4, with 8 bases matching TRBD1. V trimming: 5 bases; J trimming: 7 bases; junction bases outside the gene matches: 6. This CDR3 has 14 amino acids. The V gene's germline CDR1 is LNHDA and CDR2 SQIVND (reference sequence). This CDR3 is CASSRTGGSEKLFF. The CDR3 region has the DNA TGTGCCAGTAGTCGTACAGGGGGGAGTGAAAAACTGTTTTTT.

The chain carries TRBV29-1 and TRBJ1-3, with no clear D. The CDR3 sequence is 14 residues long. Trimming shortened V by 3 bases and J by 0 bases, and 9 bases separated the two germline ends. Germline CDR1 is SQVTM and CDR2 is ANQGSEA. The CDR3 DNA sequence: TGCAGCGTTGACCAGCGCCGCTCTGGAAACACCATATATTTT. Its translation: CSVDQRRSGNTIYF.

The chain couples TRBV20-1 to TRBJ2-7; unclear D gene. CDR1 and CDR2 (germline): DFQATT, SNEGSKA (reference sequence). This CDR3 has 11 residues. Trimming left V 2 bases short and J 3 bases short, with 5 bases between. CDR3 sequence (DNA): TGCAGTGCTAGAAGAGGCTACGAGCAGTACTTC. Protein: CSARRGYEQYF.

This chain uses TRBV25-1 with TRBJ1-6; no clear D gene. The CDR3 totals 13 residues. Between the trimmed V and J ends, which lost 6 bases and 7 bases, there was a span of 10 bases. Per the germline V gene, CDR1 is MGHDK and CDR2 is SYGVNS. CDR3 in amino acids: CASRSGMNSPLHF. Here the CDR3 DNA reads TGTGCCAGCAGATCCGGGATGAATTCACCCCTCCACTTT.

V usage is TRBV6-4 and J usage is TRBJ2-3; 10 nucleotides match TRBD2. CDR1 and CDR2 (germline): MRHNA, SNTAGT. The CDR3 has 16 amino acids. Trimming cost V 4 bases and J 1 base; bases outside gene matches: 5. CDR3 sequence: CASSASGTSGTDTQYF. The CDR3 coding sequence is TGTGCCAGCAGTGCCTCCGGGACTAGCGGCACAGATACGCAGTATTTT.